The 3 T cell receptor beta chains below all came from one sample that was sequenced in a study of blood T cells in healthy people across ages. A second about 7 to 12 cycle PCR used barcoded and J-beta primers. In TCRdb, the 5' RACE reads were re-called with MiXCR into one record per CDR3 protein. The repertoire holds about 540,000 distinct CDR3 sequences, approximately 25% seen once, with roughly 9% in the top ten. This sample also belongs to another study, concerning T cells of mothers and their children.

The specimen was blood. Every receptor here comes from a boy aged 5-17 years in good health.

This clonotype was seen many times. The chain's CDR3 is CASSQDPAGTQETQYF. The CDR3 DNA is TGCGCCAGCAGCCAAGATCCGGCGGGTACTCAAGAGACCCAGTACTTC. The chain is built from TRBV4-3 and TRBJ2-5, with TRBD2 as a possible D gene (5 bases). CDR3 size: 16 residues. The germline V and J ends were trimmed by 0 bases and 2 bases, with 13 bases remaining between them. Germline values: CDR1 LGHNA, CDR2 YSLEER.

The chain uses TRBV10-3 and TRBJ1-1; 8 bases map to TRBD1. After removal of 4 bases from V and 1 base from J, the junction contained 5 bases not matched to a gene. CDR1 ENHRY and CDR2 SYGVKD come from the germline V gene. The CDR3 has 15 residues. As DNA, the CDR3 is TGTGCCATCAGTGCCGAACAGGGGGGGAACACTGAAGCTTTCTTT. Translation: CAISAEQGGNTEAFF.

The sample holds a few counts of this clonotype. The V call is TRBV29-1, the J call TRBJ1-2, with a possible D match to TRBD1 (5 bases). Trimming removed 3 bases at V and 1 base at J, with 21 bases between. The CDR3 is 17 amino acids. The germline gives CDR1 SQVTM, CDR2 ANQGSEA. The CDR3 DNA reads as TGCAGCGTTGACGGGCCAAACAGGCTCCGGGGTAACTATGGCTACACCTTC. Translation gives CSVDGPNRLRGNYGYTF.